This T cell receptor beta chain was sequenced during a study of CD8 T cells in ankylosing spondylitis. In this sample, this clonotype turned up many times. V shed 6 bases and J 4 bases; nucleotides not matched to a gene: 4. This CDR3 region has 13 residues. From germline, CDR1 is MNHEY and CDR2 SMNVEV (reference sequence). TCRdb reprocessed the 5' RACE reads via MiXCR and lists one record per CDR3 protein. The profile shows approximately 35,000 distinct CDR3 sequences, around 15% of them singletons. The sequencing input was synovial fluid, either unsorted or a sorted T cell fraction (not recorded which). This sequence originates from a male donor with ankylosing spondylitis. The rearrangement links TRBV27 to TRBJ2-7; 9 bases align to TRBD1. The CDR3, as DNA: TGTGCCAGCAGCGGAGACAGGGGGTACGAGCAGTACTTC. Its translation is CASSGDRGYEQYF.